One sample yielded the 27 T cell receptor beta chains listed below, sequenced in a study of cytomegalovirus exposure and HLA in healthy donors (dated by TCRdb to 2015 to 2018). Receptor libraries were prepared by the immunoSEQ multiplex PCR assay. For the multiplex PCR, a mixture combining 60 forward primers for TCR Vbeta segments and 13 reverse primers for TCR Jbeta segments was used. The source is immuneACCESS, and TCRdb retained only in-frame sequences with V and J called. Part of the clones is not carried over; for the studies checked, unresolved V genes explain less than half of this, and the remainder is unexplained. Across this sample there are 150,000 to 190,000 clones, with around 79% seen only once. The ten largest clones represent more than 1.2% of the sample. Sequencing was carried out using PBMCs. These receptors were taken from a young man in good health and CMV-seronegative.

Details on this clone: Distinct nucleotide sequences in the sample also encode this CDR3. The chain uses TRBV5-6 and TRBJ2-7; possible D gene TRBD1, 5 bases. Trimming cost V 1 base and J 3 bases, with 11 bases left between them. The CDR3 is made up of 14 amino acids. From germline, CDR1 is SGHDT and CDR2 YYEEEE. CDR3 DNA: TGTGCCAGCAGCTTGACAGGAGCCGGCTACGAGCAGTACTTC. This translates into CASSLTGAGYEQYF.

V is TRBV11-2 and J is TRBJ1-4; 11 bases agree with TRBD1. CDR3 length: 15 amino acids. The junction had 5 bases not matched to a gene; V was cut back by 4 bases and J by 7 bases. Germline V gene lookup returns CDR1 SGHAT and CDR2 FQNNGV. The CDR3 spells CASSSGQGASEKLFF. The CDR3 DNA sequence: TGTGCCAGCAGCTCAGGACAGGGGGCTTCTGAAAAACTGTTTTTT.

V usage is TRBV4-3 and J usage is TRBJ1-2; D is unclear. Trimming removed 0 bases from V and 8 bases from J, with 22 bases in between. Germline lookup yields CDR1 LGHNA and CDR2 YSLEER. The CDR3 is 17 amino acids. The CDR3 loop is CASSQDWALGGTRGYTF. CDR3 DNA: TGCGCCAGCAGCCAAGATTGGGCCCTGGGAGGCACGAGGGGCTACACCTTC.

This clone was counted between two and nine times. The V gene is TRBV6-5, the J gene TRBJ2-7; 7 positions agree with TRBD1. Per germline, CDR1 MNHEY and CDR2 SVGAGI. V lost 6 bases and J lost 7; bases outside the gene matches: 12. The CDR3 is 14 residues long. The CDR3: CASRPGQSTGEQYF. The CDR3 DNA reads as TGTGCCAGCAGGCCCGGACAGTCGACAGGGGAGCAGTACTTC.

On this clone: Additional DNA sequences in this sample encode the identical CDR3. The chain employs TRBV5-1 and TRBJ2-5; D gene unclear. V lost 0 bases and J lost 4, with 7 bases in between. The CDR3 runs to 13 residues. Germline V gene lookup returns CDR1 SGHRS and CDR2 YFSETQ. CDR3 sequence reads: CASSLGAGETQYF. CDR3 DNA: TGCGCCAGCAGCTTGGGGGCCGGAGAGACCCAGTACTTC.

V and J are TRBV4-3 and TRBJ1-4, with a possible D match to TRBD1 (5 bases). The germline gives CDR1 LGHNA, CDR2 YSLEER. The CDR3 spans 15 residues. Trimming removed 2 bases at V and 2 bases at J, with 9 bases between. The CDR3 DNA follows: TGCGCCAGCAGCCAAAGCTCAGGGACTAATGAAAAACTGTTTTTT. Protein: CASSQSSGTNEKLFF.

The chain links TRBV19 to TRBJ1-2; D possibly corresponds to TRBD1 (5 bases). Germline CDR1 reads LNHDA; CDR2 reads SQIVND (reference sequence). The CDR3 spans 14 residues. Between the trimmed V and J ends, which lost 3 bases and 9 bases, there was a span of 17 bases. CDR3 DNA sequence: TGTGCCAGTAGTATTTCCCAGGGCAGGTATCGCTACACCTTC. Protein: CASSISQGRYRYTF.

Comments on this clone: This CDR3 is missing its conserved last phenylalanine or tryptophan, likely due to a read error. This CDR3 reads CASSSLEGTNYGYTL. The DNA for the CDR3 is TGTGCCAGCAGTTCCCTGGAGGGGACTAACTATGGCTACACCCTC. The chain recombines TRBV27 with TRBJ1-2, with a weak D call TRBD1 (5 bases). Trimming removed 4 bases from V and 0 bases from J, with 12 bases in between. The CDR3 covers 15 residues. The V gene's germline CDR1 is MNHEY and CDR2 SMNVEV (reference sequence).

This sequence joins TRBV23-1 and TRBJ2-6; 7 bases are a match to TRBD1. TRBV23-1 is sorted into the ORF group, with uncertain function. The CDR3 runs 18 residues. The V gene end was trimmed by 3 bases and the J gene end by 0 bases; junction bases not matched to a gene: 8. The CDR3 here is CASSQSRGQSSGANVLTF. Written as DNA, the CDR3 is TGCGCCAGCAGTCAGAGTAGGGGACAGAGCTCTGGGGCCAACGTCCTGACTTTC.

This clone was seen once. The genes are TRBV5-3 and TRBJ2-1; TRBD2 agrees at 11 bases. TRBV5-3 belongs to the ORF category, with a function that is uncertain. The CDR3 sequence is 16 residues long. V gave up 5 bases and J gave up 8 bases; unmatched junction bases: 12. CDR3 DNA sequence: TGTGCCAGAAGACCTCCACTAGCGGGAGTTTATGATGAGCAGTTCTTC. Translating it yields CARRPPLAGVYDEQFF.

The CDR3 spells CASSSLESGTDGELFF. CDR3 sequence (DNA): TGTGCCAGCAGCTCCTTGGAAAGCGGGACTGACGGGGAGCTGTTTTTT. V is TRBV5-4 and J is TRBJ2-2; 7 bases are shared with TRBD2. The CDR3 has 16 amino acids. Germline loops: CDR1 SGHNT, CDR2 YYREEE (reference sequence). After removal of 3 bases from V and 7 bases from J, the junction contained 12 bases not matched to a gene.

This sequence joins TRBV5-6 and TRBJ1-2; D is uncertain. The ends were cut back, 4 bases at V and 6 bases at J, with 13 bases in the middle. The CDR3 length is 13 residues. Germline CDR1 and CDR2: SGHDT and YYEEEE. The chain's CDR3 is CASSRTLGDGYTF. The CDR3 DNA sequence: TGTGCCAGCAGCAGGACTCTGGGAGATGGCTACACCTTC.

This clone showed up just once. The chain employs TRBV6-6 and TRBJ2-7, with unresolved D. Trimming left V 2 bases short and J 0 bases short, with 8 bases between. Looked up from germline, CDR1 is MNHNY and CDR2 is SVGAGI (reference sequence). The CDR3 sequence is 14 residues long. The CDR3 sequence is CASSYRQNSYEQYF. The CDR3 nucleotides read TGTGCCAGCAGTTACCGTCAGAACTCCTACGAGCAGTACTTC.

The V call is TRBV27, the J call TRBJ1-1; D perhaps matches TRBD1 (5 bases). Germline CDR1 is MNHEY and CDR2 is SMNVEV (reference sequence). The CDR3 is made up of 15 amino acids. The V and J ends lost 6 bases and 0 bases respectively, with 14 bases between them. The CDR3 bases are TGTGCCAGCAGGGGCGAGGACACCCTGAACACTGAAGCTTTCTTT. This sequence encodes CASRGEDTLNTEAFF.

This chain joins TRBV7-8 and TRBJ2-7; perhaps TRBD2 as D (5 bases). Between the trimmed V and J ends, which lost 0 bases and 2 bases, there was a span of 8 bases. The length of the CDR3 is 14 residues. CDR1 SGHVS and CDR2 FQNEAQ come from the germline V gene. The CDR3 spells CASSLAGNPYEQYF. DNA for the CDR3: TGTGCCAGCAGCTTAGCCGGGAACCCCTACGAGCAGTACTTC.

The gene calls are TRBV6-5 and TRBJ2-2; 7 bases agree with TRBD1. The CDR3 consists of 15 residues. CDR1 and CDR2 (germline): MNHEY, SVGAGI. The ends lost 2 bases at V and 13 bases at J; junction bases unmatched: 13. This CDR3 is CASSYGTAHSGMLFF. DNA for the CDR3: TGTGCCAGCAGTTACGGGACAGCCCATTCGGGGATGCTGTTTTTT.

The CDR3 loop is CASSSAPGTGDTGELFF. The CDR3, as DNA: TGTGCCAGTAGTTCAGCCCCCGGGACAGGGGACACCGGGGAGCTGTTTTTT. The chain employs TRBV19 and TRBJ2-2; the match to TRBD1 covers 10 bases. The CDR3 runs to 17 residues. Germline assignment: CDR1 LNHDA and CDR2 SQIVND (reference sequence). V was clipped by 5 bases and J by 3 bases; unmatched bases: 9.

This clone appeared a few times. The chain recombines TRBV11-2 with TRBJ2-7; no reliable D call. The CDR3 extends over 14 amino acids. V lost 0 bases and J 0 bases, leaving 6 bases between the germline ends. Germline-derived CDR1 and CDR2 are SGHAT and FQNNGV. DNA for the CDR3: TGTGCCAGCAGCTTAGATCTCAGCTCCTACGAGCAGTACTTC. Encoded protein: CASSLDLSSYEQYF.

V usage is TRBV10-2 and J usage is TRBJ2-5; the match to TRBD1 covers 8 bases. The CDR3 is 16 amino acids. CDR1 and CDR2 from the germline V gene are WSHSY and SAAADI. V lost 0 bases, J lost 4 bases, and 7 bases stayed unmatched. In nucleotides, the CDR3 is TGCGCCAGCAGTGAGTCGAGGGGGACAGGAGGAGAGACCCAGTACTTC. As protein: CASSESRGTGGETQYF.

The CDR3 region is CASSPDSTSGANVLTF. In DNA, the CDR3 is TGCGCCAGCAGCCCCGACTCGACCTCTGGGGCCAACGTCCTGACTTTC. The gene calls are TRBV4-3 and TRBJ2-6; D call uncertain. In germline, CDR1 is LGHNA, CDR2 YSLEER. V lost 4 bases and J lost 0, with 10 bases in between. The CDR3 loop spans 16 amino acids.

The rearrangement uses TRBV6-6 and TRBJ2-3; 12 positions match TRBD2. The CDR3 has 15 residues. V trimming: 5 bases; J trimming: 4 bases; junction bases outside the gene matches: 4. Germline CDR1 reads MNHNY; CDR2 reads SVGAGI (reference sequence). CDR3 DNA: TGTGCCAGCAGTCCTCCTAGCGGGGGGGCAGATACGCAGTATTTT. Amino acid sequence: CASSPPSGGADTQYF.

The V gene is TRBV5-1, the J gene TRBJ2-5; 7 nucleotides match TRBD1. CDR3 length: 14 residues. V gave up 3 bases and J gave up 1 base; unmatched junction bases: 3. Germline lookup yields CDR1 SGHRS and CDR2 YFSETQ. This CDR3 reads CASSYRQGQETQYF. The CDR3 bases are TGCGCCAGCAGCTACCGACAGGGCCAAGAGACCCAGTACTTC.

This chain joins TRBV6-1 and TRBJ1-4, with a weak D call TRBD1 (5 bases). V gave up 2 bases and J gave up 6 bases, with 13 bases separating them. Germline V gives CDR1 MNHNS, CDR2 SASEGT. The CDR3 consists of 15 residues. This chain's CDR3 is CASSESGGGHEKLFF. In DNA, the CDR3 is TGTGCCAGCAGTGAATCCGGGGGAGGGCATGAAAAACTGTTTTTT.

The V call is TRBV5-1, the J call TRBJ1-1; D is unclear. There are 13 residues in the CDR3. CDR1 and CDR2 from the germline V gene are SGHRS and YFSETQ. V shed 0 bases and J shed 3 bases, with 6 bases lying between them. The CDR3 DNA is TGCGCCAGCAGCTTGGTGGCAGACACTGAAGCTTTCTTT. It yields the protein CASSLVADTEAFF.

J is TRBJ1-1 and V is TRBV28, with 10 bases aligning to TRBD1. CDR1 is MDHEN, CDR2 SYDVKM, per germline. The CDR3 has 15 amino acids. J gave up 4 bases and V 4 bases, and 6 bases lay outside the gene matches. CDR3 residues: CASSSLTGGGTEAFF. The CDR3 coding sequence is TGTGCCAGCAGTTCCCTGACAGGGGGCGGCACTGAAGCTTTCTTT.

In its sample, this clone was seen a few times. Germline and junction disagree at one end, which may indicate a read error. V and J are TRBV7-9 and TRBJ2-7; 7 nucleotides match TRBD2. Per the germline V gene, CDR1 is SEHNR and CDR2 is FQNEAQ (reference sequence). The CDR3 is 16 residues long. The CDR3: CSSSYLLRESTGEQYF. The DNA for the CDR3 is TGTTCCAGCAGCTATCTTTTGCGGGAGTCAACGGGGGAGCAGTACTTC.

The chain employs TRBV5-8 and TRBJ1-3, with TRBD1 as a possible D gene (6 bases). V gave up 0 bases and J gave up 0 bases, with 7 bases separating them. The germline CDR1 and CDR2 sequences are SGHTS and YDEGEE. The CDR3 is 15 amino acids. The CDR3 region is CASSLDRASGNTIYF. CDR3 sequence (DNA): TGTGCCAGCAGCTTGGACAGGGCCTCTGGAAACACCATATATTTT.